The sequence of this T cell receptor beta chain was determined in a study of technical replicates of blood from four donors. This CDR3 region has 12 residues. Germline CDR1 is SGHTA and CDR2 is FQGTGA. The V and J ends lost 6 bases and 8 bases respectively, with 11 bases between them. The data were produced by immunoSEQ multiplex PCR, yet TCRdb's version contains in-frame clones alone and is incomplete. The sample has about 91,000 clones, 80% to 95% seen once. The TCR comes from a human donor in good health. V is TRBV7-3 and J is TRBJ2-1; the D is unclear. Material for sequencing was T cells isolated from PBMCs. The CDR3 loop reads CASSLEGYEQFF. In DNA, the CDR3 is TGTGCCAGCAGTCTAGAAGGCTATGAGCAGTTCTTC.